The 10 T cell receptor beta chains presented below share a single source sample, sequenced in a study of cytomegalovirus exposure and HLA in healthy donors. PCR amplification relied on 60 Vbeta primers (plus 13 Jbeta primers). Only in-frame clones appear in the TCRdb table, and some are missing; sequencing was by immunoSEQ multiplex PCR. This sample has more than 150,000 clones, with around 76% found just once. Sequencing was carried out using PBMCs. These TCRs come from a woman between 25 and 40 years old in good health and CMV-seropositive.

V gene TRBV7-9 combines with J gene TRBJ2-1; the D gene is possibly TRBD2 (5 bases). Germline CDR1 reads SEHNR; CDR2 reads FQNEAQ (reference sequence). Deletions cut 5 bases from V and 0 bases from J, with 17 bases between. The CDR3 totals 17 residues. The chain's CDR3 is CASSPGGLLRSYNEQFF. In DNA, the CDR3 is TGTGCCAGCAGCCCCGGCGGACTCTTACGCTCCTACAATGAGCAGTTCTTC. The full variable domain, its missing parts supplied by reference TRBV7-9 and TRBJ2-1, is DTGVSQNPRHKITKRGQNVTFRCDPISEHNRLYWYRQTLGQGPEFLTYFQNEAQLEKSRLLSDRFSAERPKGSFSTLEIQRTEQGDSAMYLCASSPGGLLRSYNEQFFGPGTRLTVL.

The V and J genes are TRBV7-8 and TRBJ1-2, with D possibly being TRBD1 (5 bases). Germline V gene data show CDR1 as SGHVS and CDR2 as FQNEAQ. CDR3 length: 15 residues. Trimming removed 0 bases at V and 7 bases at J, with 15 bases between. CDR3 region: CASSLAAGLEGGYTF. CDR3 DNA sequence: TGTGCCAGCAGCTTAGCGGCAGGGCTTGAAGGTGGCTACACCTTC.

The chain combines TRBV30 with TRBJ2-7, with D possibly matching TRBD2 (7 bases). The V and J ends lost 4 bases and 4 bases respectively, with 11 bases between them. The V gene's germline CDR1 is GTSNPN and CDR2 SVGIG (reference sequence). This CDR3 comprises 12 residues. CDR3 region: CAWNAGAYEQYF. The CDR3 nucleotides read TGTGCCTGGAACGCGGGGGCGTACGAGCAGTACTTC.

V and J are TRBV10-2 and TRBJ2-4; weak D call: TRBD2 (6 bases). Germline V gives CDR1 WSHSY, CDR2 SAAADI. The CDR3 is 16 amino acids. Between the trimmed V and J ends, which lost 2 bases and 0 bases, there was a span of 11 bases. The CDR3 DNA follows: TGCGCCAGCAGTGAGGTCCAGGGACTAGCCAAAAACATTCAGTACTTC. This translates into CASSEVQGLAKNIQYF.

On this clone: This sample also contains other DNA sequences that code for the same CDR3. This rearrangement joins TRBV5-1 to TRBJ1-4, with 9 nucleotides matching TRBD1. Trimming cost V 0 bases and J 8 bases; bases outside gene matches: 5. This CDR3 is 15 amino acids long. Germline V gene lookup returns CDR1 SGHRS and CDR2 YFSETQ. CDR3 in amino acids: CASSLGGQGNEKLFF. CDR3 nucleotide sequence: TGCGCCAGCAGCTTGGGGGGACAGGGAAACGAAAAACTGTTTTTT.

CDR3 protein: CASSQMGGGYSNQPQHF. The CDR3 DNA reads as TGTGCCAGCAGCCAGATGGGAGGGGGTTATAGCAATCAGCCCCAGCATTTT. The chain joins TRBV2 to TRBJ1-5; weak D call: TRBD1 (6 bases). The CDR3 runs to 17 residues. Germline loops: CDR1 SNHLY, CDR2 FYNNEI. Trimming shortened V by 6 bases and J by 0 bases, and 18 bases separated the two germline ends.

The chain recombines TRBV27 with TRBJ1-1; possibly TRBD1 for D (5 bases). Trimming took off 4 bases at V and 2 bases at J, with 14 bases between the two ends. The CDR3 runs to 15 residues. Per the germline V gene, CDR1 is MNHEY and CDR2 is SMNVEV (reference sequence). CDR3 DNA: TGTGCCAGCAGTTGGTGGGGAGGGGTCAACACTGAAGCTTTCTTT. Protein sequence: CASSWWGGVNTEAFF.

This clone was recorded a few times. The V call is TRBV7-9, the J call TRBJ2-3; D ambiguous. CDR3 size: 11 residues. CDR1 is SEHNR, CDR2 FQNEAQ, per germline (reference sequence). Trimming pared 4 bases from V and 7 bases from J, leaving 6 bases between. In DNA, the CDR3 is TGTGCCAGCAGCTCACTACATACGCAGTATTTT. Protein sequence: CASSSLHTQYF.

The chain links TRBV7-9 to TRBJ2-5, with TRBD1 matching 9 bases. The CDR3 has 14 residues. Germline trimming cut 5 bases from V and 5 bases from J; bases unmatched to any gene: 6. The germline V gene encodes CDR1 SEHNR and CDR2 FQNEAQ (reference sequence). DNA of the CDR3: TGTGCCAGCAGCCCCACAGGGGGCGCGGAGACCCAGTACTTC. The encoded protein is CASSPTGGAETQYF.

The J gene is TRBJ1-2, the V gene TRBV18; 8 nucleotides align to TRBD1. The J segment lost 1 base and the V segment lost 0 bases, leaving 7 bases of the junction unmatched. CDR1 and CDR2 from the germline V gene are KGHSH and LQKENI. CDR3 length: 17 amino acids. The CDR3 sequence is CASSPPNRGALNYGYTF. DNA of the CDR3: TGTGCCAGCTCACCACCGAACAGGGGGGCCCTTAACTATGGCTACACCTTC.